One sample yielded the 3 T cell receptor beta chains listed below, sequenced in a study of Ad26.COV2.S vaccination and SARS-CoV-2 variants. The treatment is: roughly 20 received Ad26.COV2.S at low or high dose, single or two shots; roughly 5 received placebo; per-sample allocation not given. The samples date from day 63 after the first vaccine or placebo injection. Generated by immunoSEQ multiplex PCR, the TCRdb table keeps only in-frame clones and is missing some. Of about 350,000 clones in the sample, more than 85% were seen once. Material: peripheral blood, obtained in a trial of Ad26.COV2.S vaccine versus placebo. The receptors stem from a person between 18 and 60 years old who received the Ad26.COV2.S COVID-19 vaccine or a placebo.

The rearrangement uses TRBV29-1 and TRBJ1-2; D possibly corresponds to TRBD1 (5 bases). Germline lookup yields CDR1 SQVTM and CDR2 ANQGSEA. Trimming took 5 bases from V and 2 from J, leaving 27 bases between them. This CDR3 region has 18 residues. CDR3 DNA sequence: TGCAGCGTTCCCGACACGTATCAAAACAGGATGACCAACTATGGCTACACCTTC. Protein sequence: CSVPDTYQNRMTNYGYTF.

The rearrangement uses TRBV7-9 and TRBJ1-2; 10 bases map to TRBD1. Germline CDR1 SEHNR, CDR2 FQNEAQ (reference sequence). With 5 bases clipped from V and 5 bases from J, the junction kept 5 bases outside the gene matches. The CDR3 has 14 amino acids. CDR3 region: CASSRQGAGYGYTF. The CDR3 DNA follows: TGTGCCAGCAGCCGACAGGGGGCTGGTTATGGCTACACCTTC. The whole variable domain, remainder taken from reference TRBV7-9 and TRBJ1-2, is DTGVSQNPRHKITKRGQNVTFRCDPISEHNRLYWYRQTLGQGPEFLTYFQNEAQLEKSRLLSDRFSAERPKGSFSTLEIQRTEQGDSAMYLCASSRQGAGYGYTFGSGTRLTVV.

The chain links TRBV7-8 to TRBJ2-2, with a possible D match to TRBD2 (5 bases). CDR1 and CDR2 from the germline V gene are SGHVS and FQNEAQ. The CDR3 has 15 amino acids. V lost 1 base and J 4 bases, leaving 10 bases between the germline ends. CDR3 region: CASSLVVGSTGELFF. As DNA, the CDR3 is TGTGCCAGCAGCTTAGTCGTGGGGAGCACCGGGGAGCTGTTTTTT.